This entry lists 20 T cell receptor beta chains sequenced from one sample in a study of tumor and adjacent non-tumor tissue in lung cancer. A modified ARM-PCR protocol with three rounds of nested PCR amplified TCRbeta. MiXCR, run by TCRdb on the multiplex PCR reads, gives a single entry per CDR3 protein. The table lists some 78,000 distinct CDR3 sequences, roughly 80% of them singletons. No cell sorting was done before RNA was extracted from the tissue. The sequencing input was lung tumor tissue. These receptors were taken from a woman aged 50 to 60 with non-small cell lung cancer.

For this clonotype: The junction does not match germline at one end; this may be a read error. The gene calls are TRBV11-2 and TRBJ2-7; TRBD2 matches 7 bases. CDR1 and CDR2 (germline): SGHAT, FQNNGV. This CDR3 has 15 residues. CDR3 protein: CSISPRASGSYEHYF. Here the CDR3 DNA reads TGTTCCATCAGCCCTCGGGCTAGCGGTTCCTACGAGCACTACTTC.

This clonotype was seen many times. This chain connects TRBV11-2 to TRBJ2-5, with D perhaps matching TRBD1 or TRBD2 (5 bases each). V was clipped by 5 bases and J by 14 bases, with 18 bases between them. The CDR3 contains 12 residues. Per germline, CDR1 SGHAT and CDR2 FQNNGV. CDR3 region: CASSVTGTQEYF. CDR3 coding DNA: TGTGCCAGCAGCGTAACCGGGACCCAAGAATACTTC. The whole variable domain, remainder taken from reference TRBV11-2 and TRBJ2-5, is EAGVAQSPRYKIIEKRQSVAFWCNPISGHATLYWYQQILGQGPKLLIQFQNNGVVDDSQLPKDRFSAERLKGVDSTLKIQPAKLEDSAVYLCASSVTGTQEYFGPGTRLLVL.

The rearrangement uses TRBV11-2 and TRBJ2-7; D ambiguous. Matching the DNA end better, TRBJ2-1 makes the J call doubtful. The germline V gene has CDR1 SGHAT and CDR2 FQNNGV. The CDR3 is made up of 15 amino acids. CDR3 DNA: TGTGCCAGCAGCTTATCTCCGAGCCCCTCCTATGAGCAGTTCTTC. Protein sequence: CASSLSPSPSYEQFF.

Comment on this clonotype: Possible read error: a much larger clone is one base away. CDR3 sequence reads: CATPQSGRKTGELFF. CDR3 sequence (DNA): TGTGCCACACCCCAGAGCGGGCGGAAGACCGGGGAGCTGTTTTTT. The chain has TRBV7-2 and TRBJ2-2, with D possibly TRBD2 on 6 matching bases. The CDR3 contains 15 residues. The germline gives CDR1 SGHTA, CDR2 FQGNSA. V lost 10 bases and J lost 5, with 20 bases in between.

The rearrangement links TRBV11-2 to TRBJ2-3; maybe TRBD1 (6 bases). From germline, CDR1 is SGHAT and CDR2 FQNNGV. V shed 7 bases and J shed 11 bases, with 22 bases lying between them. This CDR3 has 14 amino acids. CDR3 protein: CASISTFPRGMQYF. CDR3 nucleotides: TGTGCCAGCATCTCAACGTTCCCAAGGGGGATGCAGTATTTT.

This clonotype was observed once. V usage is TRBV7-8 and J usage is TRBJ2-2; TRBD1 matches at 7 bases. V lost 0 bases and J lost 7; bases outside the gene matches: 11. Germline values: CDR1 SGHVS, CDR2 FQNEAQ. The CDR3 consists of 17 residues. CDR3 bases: TGTGCCAGCAGCTTAGCCCAGGGACAGCCCCACATCGGGGAGCTGTTTTTT. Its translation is CASSLAQGQPHIGELFF.

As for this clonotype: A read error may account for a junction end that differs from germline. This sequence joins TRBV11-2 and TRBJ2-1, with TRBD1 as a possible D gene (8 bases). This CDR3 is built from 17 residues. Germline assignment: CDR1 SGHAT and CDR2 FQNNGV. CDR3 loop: CVSTPGGGGSSYNEQFF. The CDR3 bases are TGTGTCAGCACGCCAGGGGGCGGGGGAAGCTCCTACAATGAGCAGTTCTTC.

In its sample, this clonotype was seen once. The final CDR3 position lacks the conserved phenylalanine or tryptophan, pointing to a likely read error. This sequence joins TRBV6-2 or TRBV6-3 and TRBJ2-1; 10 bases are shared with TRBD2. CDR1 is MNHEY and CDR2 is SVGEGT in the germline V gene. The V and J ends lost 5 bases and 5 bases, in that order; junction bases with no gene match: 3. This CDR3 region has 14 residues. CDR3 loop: CASSTSGTNNEQFL. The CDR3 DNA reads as TGTGCCAGCAGTACTAGCGGGACTAACAATGAGCAGTTCTTA.

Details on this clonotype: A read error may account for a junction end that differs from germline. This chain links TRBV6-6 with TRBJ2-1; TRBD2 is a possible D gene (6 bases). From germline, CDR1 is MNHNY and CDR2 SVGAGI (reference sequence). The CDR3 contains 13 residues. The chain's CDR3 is CTSSPSLGGEQFF. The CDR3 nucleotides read TGTACCAGCAGCCCCTCCTTGGGGGGTGAGCAATTCTTC.

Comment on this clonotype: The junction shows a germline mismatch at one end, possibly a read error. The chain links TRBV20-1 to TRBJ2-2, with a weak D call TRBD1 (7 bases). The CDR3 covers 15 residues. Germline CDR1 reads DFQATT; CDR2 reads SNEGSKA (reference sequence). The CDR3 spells CSAKSSTGSTGGLFF. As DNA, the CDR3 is TGCAGTGCTAAATCCTCGACAGGGAGTACCGGGGGGCTGTTTTTT.

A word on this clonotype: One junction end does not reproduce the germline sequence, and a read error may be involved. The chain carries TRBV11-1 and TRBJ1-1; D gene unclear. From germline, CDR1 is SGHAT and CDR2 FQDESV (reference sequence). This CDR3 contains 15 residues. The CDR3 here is CARSLDTGEGIGAFF. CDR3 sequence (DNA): TGTGCCAGGAGCTTAGATACCGGGGAGGGCATTGGAGCTTTCTTT. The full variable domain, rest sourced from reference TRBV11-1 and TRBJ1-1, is EAEVAQSPRYKITEKSQAVAFWCDPISGHATLYWYRQILGQGPELLVQFQDESVVDDSQLPKDRFSAERLKGVDSTLKIQPAELGDSAMYLCARSLDTGEGIGAFFGQGTRLTVV.

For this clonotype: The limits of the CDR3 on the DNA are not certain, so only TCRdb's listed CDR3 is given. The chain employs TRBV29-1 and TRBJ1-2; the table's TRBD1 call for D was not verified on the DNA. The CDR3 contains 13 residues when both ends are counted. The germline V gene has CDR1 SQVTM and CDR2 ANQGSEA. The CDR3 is CSTSDSRVYGHTF.

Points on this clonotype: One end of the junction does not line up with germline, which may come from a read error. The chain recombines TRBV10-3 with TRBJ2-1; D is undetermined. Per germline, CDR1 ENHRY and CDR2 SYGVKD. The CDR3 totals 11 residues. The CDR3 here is CTIHAKGEEFF. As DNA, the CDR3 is TGTACCATCCATGCGAAGGGTGAGGAGTTCTTC.

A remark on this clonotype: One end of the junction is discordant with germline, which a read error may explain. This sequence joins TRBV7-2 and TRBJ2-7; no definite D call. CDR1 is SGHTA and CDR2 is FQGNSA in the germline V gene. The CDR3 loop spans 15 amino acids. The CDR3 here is CASSKPTAGNYKQYF. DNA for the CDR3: TGTGCCAGCAGTAAGCCGACCGCTGGAAACTACAAGCAGTACTTC.

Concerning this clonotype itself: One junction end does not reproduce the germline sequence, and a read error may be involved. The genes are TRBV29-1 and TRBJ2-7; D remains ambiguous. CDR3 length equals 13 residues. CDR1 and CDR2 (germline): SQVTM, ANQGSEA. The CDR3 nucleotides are TGCAGCGACCGCTCGGCCAGCTCCTATGAGCAGTACTTC. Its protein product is CSDRSASSYEQYF.

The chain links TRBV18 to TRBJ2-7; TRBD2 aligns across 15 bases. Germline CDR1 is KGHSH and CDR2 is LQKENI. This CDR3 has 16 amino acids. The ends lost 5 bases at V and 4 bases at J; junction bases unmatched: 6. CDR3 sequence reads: CASSEGLAGGEYEQYF. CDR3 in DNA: TGTGCCAGCTCAGAAGGACTAGCGGGAGGGGAATACGAGCAGTACTTC. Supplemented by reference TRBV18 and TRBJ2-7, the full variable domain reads NAGVMQNPRHLVRRRGQEARLRCSPMKGHSHVYWYRQLPEEGLKFMVYLQKENIIDESGMPKERFSAEFPKEGPSILRIQQVVRGDSAAYFCASSEGLAGGEYEQYFGPGTRLTVT.

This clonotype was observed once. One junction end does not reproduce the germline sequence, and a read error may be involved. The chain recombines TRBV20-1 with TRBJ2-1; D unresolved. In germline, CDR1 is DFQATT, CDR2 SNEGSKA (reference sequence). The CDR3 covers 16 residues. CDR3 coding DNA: TGCAGTGCTAGAGATAATCCTGGCGACATGGCAATTGAGCAGTTTTTC. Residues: CSARDNPGDMAIEQFF.

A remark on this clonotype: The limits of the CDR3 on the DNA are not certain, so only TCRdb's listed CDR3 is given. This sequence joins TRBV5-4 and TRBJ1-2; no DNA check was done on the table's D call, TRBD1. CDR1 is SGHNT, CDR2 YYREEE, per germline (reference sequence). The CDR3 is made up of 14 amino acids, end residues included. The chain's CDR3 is CARSPDRGPYGCTF.

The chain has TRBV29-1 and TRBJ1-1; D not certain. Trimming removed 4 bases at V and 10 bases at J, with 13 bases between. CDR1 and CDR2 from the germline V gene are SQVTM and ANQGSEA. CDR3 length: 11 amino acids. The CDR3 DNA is TGCAGCGTTGGTGAGAACACTAGAGCTTTCTTT. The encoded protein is CSVGENTRAFF.

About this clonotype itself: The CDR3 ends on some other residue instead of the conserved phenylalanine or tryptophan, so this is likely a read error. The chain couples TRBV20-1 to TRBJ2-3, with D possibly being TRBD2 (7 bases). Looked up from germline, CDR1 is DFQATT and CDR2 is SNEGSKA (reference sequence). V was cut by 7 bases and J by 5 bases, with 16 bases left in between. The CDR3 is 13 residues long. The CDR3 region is CSGIRGALDTQYL. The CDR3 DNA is TGCAGTGGGATCCGGGGGGCCTTAGATACGCAGTATTTG.